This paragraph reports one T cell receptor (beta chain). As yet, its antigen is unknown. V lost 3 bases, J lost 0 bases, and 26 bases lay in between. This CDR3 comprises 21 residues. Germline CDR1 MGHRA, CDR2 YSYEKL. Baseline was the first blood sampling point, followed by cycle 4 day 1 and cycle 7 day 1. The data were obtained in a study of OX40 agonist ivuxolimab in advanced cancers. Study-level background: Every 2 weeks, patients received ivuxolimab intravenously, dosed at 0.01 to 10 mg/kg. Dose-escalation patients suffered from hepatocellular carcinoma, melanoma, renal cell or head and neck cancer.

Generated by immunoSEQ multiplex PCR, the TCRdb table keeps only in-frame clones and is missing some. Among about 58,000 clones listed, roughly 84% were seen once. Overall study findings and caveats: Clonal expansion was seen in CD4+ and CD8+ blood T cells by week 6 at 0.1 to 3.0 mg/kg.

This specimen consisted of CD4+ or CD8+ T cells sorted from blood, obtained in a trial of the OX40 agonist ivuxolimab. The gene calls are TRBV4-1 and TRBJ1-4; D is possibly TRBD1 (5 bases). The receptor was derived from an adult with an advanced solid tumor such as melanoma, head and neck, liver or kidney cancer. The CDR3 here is CASSHKVTGPPPVATNEKLFF. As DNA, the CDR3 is TGCGCCAGCAGCCACAAAGTGACGGGACCCCCGCCCGTTGCAACTAATGAAAAACTGTTTTTT.